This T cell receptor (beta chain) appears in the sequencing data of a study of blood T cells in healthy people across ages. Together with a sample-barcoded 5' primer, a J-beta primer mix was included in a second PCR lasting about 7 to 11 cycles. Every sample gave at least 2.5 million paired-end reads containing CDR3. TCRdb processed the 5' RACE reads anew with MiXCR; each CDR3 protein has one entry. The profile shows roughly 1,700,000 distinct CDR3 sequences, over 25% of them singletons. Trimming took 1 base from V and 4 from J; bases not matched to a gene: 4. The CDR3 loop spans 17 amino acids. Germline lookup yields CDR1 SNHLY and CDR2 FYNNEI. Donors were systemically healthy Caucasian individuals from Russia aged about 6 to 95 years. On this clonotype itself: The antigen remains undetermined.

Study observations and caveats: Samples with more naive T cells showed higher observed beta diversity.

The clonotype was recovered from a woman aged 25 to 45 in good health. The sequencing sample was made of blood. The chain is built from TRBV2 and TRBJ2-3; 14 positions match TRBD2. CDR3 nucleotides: TGTGCCAGCAGTGAAGGGGGACTAGCGGGGGTATCAGATACGCAGTATTTT. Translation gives CASSEGGLAGVSDTQYF.